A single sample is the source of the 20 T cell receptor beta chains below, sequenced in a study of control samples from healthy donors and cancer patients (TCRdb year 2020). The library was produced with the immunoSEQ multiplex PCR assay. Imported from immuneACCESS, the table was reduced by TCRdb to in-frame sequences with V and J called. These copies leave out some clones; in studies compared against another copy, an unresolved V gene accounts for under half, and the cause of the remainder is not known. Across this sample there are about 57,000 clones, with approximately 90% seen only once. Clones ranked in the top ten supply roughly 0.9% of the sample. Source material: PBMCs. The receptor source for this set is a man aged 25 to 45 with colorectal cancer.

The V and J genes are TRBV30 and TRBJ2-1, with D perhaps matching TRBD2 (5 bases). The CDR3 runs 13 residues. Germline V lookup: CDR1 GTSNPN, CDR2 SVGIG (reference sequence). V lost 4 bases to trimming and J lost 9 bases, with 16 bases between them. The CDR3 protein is CAWMVASLSEQFF. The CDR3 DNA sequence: TGTGCCTGGATGGTTGCTAGCCTTAGTGAGCAGTTCTTC.

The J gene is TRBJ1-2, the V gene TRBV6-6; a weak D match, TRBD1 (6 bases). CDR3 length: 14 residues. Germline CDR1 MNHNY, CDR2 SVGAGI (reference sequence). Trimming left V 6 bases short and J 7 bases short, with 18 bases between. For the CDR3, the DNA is TGTGCCAGCAGGGGGGGGCAGCCCTCCTTTGGCTACACCTTC. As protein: CASRGGQPSFGYTF.

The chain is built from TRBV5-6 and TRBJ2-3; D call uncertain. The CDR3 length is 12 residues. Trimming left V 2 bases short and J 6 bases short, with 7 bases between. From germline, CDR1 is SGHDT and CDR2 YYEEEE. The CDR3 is CASSFFADTQYF. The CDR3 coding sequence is TGTGCCAGCAGCTTCTTCGCGGATACGCAGTATTTT.

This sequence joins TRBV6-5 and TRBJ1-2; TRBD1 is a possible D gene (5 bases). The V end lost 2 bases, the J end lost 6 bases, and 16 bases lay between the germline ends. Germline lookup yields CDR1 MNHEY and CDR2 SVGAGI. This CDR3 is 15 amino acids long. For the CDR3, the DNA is TGTGCCAGCAGTTACGGCGGGGCAGGGTTTCATGGCTACACCTTC. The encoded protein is CASSYGGAGFHGYTF.

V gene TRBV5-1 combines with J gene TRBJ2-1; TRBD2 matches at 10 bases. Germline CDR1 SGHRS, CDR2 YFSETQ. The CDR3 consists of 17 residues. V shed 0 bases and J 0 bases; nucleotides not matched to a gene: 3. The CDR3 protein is CASSLAWTSGSYNEQFF. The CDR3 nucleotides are TGCGCCAGCAGCTTGGCTTGGACTAGCGGCTCCTACAATGAGCAGTTCTTC.

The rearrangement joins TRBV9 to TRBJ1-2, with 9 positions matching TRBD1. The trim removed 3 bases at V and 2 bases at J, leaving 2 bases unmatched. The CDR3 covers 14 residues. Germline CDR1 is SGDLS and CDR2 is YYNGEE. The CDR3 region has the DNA TGTGCCAGCAGCGGAGGGACAGGGAACTATGGCTACACCTTC. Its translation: CASSGGTGNYGYTF.

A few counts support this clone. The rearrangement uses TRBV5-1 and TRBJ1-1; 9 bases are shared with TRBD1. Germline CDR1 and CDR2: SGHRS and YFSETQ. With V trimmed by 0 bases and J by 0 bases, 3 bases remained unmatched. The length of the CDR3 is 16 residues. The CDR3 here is CASSLVDRGVNTEAFF. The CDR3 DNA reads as TGCGCCAGCAGCTTGGTGGACAGGGGCGTGAACACTGAAGCTTTCTTT. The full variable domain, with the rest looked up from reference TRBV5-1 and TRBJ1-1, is KAGVTQTPRYLIKTRGQQVTLSCSPISGHRSVSWYQQTPGQGLQFLFEYFSETQRNKGNFPGRFSGRQFSNSRSEMNVSTLELGDSALYLCASSLVDRGVNTEAFFGQGTRLTVV.

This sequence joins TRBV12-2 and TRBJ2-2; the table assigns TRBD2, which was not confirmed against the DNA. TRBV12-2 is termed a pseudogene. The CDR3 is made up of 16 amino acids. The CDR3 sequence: CASRLASGGATGELFF. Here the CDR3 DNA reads TGTGCAAGTCGCTTAGCTAGCGGGGGGGCCACCGGGGAGCTGTTTTTT.

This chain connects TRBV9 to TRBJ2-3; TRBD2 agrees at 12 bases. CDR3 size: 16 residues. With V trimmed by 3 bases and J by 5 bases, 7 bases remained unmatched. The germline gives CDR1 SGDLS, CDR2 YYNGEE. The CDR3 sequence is CASSALAGGQGDTQYF. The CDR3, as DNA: TGTGCCAGCAGCGCCCTAGCGGGGGGGCAAGGAGATACGCAGTATTTT.

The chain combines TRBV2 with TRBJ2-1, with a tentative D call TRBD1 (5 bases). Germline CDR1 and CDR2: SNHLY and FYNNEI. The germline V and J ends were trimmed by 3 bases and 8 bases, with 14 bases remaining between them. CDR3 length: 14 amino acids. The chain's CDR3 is CASSDISIGDEQFF. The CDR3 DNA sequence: TGTGCCAGCAGTGACATTTCGATAGGGGATGAGCAGTTCTTC.

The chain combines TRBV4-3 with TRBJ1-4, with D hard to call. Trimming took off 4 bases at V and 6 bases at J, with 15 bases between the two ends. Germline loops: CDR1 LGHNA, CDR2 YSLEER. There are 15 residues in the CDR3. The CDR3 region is CASSPRARRDEKLFF. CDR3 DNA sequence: TGCGCCAGCAGCCCCCGGGCCAGGAGGGATGAAAAACTGTTTTTT.

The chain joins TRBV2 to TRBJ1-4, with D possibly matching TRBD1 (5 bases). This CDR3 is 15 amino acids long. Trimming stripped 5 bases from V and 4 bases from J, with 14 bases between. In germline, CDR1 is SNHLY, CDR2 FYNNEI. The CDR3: CASSIQGTFNEKLFF. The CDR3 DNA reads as TGTGCCAGCAGTATACAAGGGACTTTTAATGAAAAACTGTTTTTT.

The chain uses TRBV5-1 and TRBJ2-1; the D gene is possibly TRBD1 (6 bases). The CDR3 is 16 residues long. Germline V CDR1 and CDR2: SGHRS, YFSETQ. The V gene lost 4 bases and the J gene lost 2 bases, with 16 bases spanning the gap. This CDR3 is CASSPGVGGPYNEQFF. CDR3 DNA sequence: TGCGCCAGCAGCCCCGGCGTAGGGGGACCCTACAATGAGCAGTTCTTC.

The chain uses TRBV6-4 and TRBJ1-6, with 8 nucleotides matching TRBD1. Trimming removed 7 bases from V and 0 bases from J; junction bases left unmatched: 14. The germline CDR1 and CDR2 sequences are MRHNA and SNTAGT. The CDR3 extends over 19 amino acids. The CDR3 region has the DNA TGTGCCAGCATCCATACCGGACAGGGAAGCGCCTCCTATAATTCACCCCTCCACTTT. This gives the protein CASIHTGQGSASYNSPLHF.

CDR3 nucleotides: TGTGCCACCAGTCGTACGGGGGGCCCGTACAATGAGCAGTTCTTC. Amino acid sequence: CATSRTGGPYNEQFF. This chain links TRBV24-1 with TRBJ2-1; the D gene is possibly TRBD2 (7 bases). CDR3 length: 15 amino acids. The V gene lost 6 bases and the J gene lost 4 bases, with 15 bases spanning the gap. Germline V lookup: CDR1 KGHDR, CDR2 SFDVKD.

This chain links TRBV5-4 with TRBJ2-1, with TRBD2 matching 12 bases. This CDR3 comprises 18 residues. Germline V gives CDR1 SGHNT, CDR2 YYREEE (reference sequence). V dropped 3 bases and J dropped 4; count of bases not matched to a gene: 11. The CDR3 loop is CASSSGKTSGGHYNEQFF. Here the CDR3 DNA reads TGTGCCAGCAGCTCTGGTAAGACTAGCGGGGGCCATTACAATGAGCAGTTCTTC.

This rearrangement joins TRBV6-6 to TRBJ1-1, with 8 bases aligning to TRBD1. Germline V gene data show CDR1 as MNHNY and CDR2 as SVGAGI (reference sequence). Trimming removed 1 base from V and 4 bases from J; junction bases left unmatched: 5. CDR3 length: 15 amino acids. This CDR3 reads CASSYYRGSGTEAFF. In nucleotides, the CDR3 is TGTGCCAGCAGTTACTACAGGGGGTCGGGCACTGAAGCTTTCTTT.

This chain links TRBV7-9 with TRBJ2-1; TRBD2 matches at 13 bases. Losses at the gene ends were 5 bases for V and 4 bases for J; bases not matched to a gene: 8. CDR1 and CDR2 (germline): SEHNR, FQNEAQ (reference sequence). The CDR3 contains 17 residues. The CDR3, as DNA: TGTGCCAGCAGCCGGTCTCGGACTAGCGGGGGATACAATGAGCAGTTCTTC. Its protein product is CASSRSRTSGGYNEQFF.

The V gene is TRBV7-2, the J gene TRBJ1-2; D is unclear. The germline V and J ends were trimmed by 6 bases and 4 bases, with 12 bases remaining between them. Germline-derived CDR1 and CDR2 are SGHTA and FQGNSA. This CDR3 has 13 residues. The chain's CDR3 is CASRVANGYGYTF. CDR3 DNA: TGTGCCAGCAGGGTGGCTAATGGCTATGGCTACACCTTC.

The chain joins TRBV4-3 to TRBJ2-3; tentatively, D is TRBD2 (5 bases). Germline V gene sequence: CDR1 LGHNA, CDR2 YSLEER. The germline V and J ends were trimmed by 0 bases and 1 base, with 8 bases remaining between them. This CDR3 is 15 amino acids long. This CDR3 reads CASSQEMRGTDTQYF. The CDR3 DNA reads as TGCGCCAGCAGCCAAGAAATGAGGGGCACAGATACGCAGTATTTT.